This TCR beta chain was documented in a study of blood T cell repertoires in COVID-19. Across the study: Whether acute or convalescent, the COVID-19 samples came from the United States, Italy and Spain.

In the study's own analysis: Reference gene primer amplification gave nucleated cell count estimates. Repertoires were generated with immunoSEQ multiplex PCR, while TCRdb's copy carries only in-frame clones and drops some. V, J and clone size are taken as reported in that table, and D and trimming were inferred from the DNA itself. The data show 250,000 or so clones, approximately 85% seen once. Participants were aged about 18 to 90 years, lived in roughly 25 US areas, and enrolled virtually. Before being deemed recovered, Cohort 3 donors had two negative PCRs, clearance, or symptom resolution. CDR3 length: 14 amino acids. Germline CDR1 and CDR2: MDHEN and SYDVKM. V lost 6 bases and J lost 4; bases outside the gene matches: 9.

V is TRBV28 and J is TRBJ2-7, with 7 bases aligning to TRBD1. Sequenced: PBMCs or T cells enriched from blood (not recorded which). The sequence was collected from a woman aged 45-65 years who had recovered from COVID-19. CDR3 bases: TGTGCCAGCAGGTCGGCGACAGGGTTTTACGAGCAGTACTTC. This encodes CASRSATGFYEQYF.